These 15 T cell receptor beta chains originate from one sample sequenced in a study of OX40 agonist ivuxolimab in advanced cancers. Sequenced by immunoSEQ multiplex PCR; TCRdb stores in-frame clones only, minus some. The sample records more than 75,000 clones, around four fifths being singletons. The specimen was CD4+ or CD8+ T cells sorted from blood, collected in a trial of the OX40 agonist ivuxolimab. The receptors here all came from an adult with an advanced solid tumor such as melanoma, head and neck, liver or kidney cancer.

J is TRBJ2-7 and V is TRBV5-8; a weak D match, TRBD2 (5 bases). Per the germline V gene, CDR1 is SGHTS and CDR2 is YDEGEE. This CDR3 spans 13 amino acids. V lost 2 bases and J lost 7, with 13 bases in between. CDR3 sequence (DNA): TGTGCCAGCAGCTTATCTAGGACTTTGGAGCAGTACGTC. Translated, it gives CASSLSRTLEQYV.

This clone was found a few times. The J gene is TRBJ2-2, the V gene TRBV10-3; tentatively, D is TRBD1 or TRBD2 (5 bases each). V lost 4 bases to trimming and J lost 7 bases, with 7 bases between them. Germline assignment: CDR1 ENHRY and CDR2 SYGVKD. This CDR3 has 12 amino acids. This chain's CDR3 is CAISGGDGELFF. In nucleotides, the CDR3 is TGTGCCATCAGTGGAGGGGACGGGGAGCTGTTTTTT.

The rearrangement links TRBV7-2 to TRBJ1-4; perhaps TRBD1 as D (5 bases). The germline gives CDR1 SGHTA, CDR2 FQGNSA. The V end lost 2 bases, the J end lost 8 bases, and 12 bases lay between the germline ends. The CDR3 runs to 14 residues. The CDR3 region has the DNA TGTGCCAGCAGCTTAAGGGTGGGGGAGGAAAAACTGTTTTTT. Its translation is CASSLRVGEEKLFF. The whole variable domain, remainder taken from reference TRBV7-2 and TRBJ1-4, is GAGVSQSPSNKVTEKGKDVELRCDPISGHTALYWYRQSLGQGLEFLIYFQGNSAPDKSGLPSDRFSAERTGGSVSTLTIQRTQQEDSAVYLCASSLRVGEEKLFFGSGTQLSVL.

V and J are TRBV5-1 and TRBJ2-3; 8 bases map to TRBD1. Unmatched junction bases numbered 7, after V lost 5 bases and J lost 5 bases. This CDR3 spans 14 amino acids. Germline CDR1 and CDR2: SGHRS and YFSETQ. CDR3 sequence reads: CASRTDRVGDTQYF. CDR3 DNA: TGCGCCAGCAGAACGGACAGGGTGGGAGATACGCAGTATTTT.

This clone was seen ten or more times. The rearrangement uses TRBV5-1 and TRBJ2-7; a possible D gene is TRBD1 (7 bases). Germline CDR1 SGHRS, CDR2 YFSETQ. This CDR3 region has 16 residues. The V end was cut by 4 bases, the J end by 2 bases, with 19 bases between. The CDR3 spells CASSVTGGQRPYEQYF. DNA of the CDR3: TGCGCCAGCAGCGTAACCGGGGGACAGCGGCCCTACGAGCAGTACTTC. The complete variable domain, with remaining parts taken from reference TRBV5-1 and TRBJ2-7, reads KAGVTQTPRYLIKTRGQQVTLSCSPISGHRSVSWYQQTPGQGLQFLFEYFSETQRNKGNFPGRFSGRQFSNSRSEMNVSTLELGDSALYLCASSVTGGQRPYEQYFGPGTRLTVT.

The chain has TRBV7-2 and TRBJ1-1; 9 bases fit TRBD1. The CDR3 has 14 residues. Per the germline V gene, CDR1 is SGHTA and CDR2 is FQGNSA. V was clipped by 5 bases and J by 5 bases; unmatched bases: 6. The DNA of the CDR3 is TGTGCCAGCAGCGTACAGGGGGCCCGAACTGAAGCTTTCTTT. It specifies CASSVQGARTEAFF.

V gene TRBV5-8 combines with J gene TRBJ2-1, with 8 bases that match TRBD2. Trimming at V came to 4 bases and at J to 10 bases, leaving 16 bases not matched to a gene. CDR1 SGHTS and CDR2 YDEGEE come from the germline V gene. The CDR3 consists of 16 residues. CDR3 bases: TGTGCCAGCAGCCCGAGGGGTTCTAGCGGGCCGGGGGAGCAGTTCTTC. Translation gives CASSPRGSSGPGEQFF.

The chain recombines TRBV7-2 with TRBJ1-4; weak D call: TRBD1 (6 bases). V shed 1 base and J shed 7 bases, with 13 bases lying between them. The CDR3 is 15 residues long. CDR1 SGHTA and CDR2 FQGNSA come from the germline V gene. CDR3 amino acids: CASSLDNRGGEKLFF. The CDR3 DNA sequence: TGTGCCAGCAGCTTAGATAACAGAGGGGGTGAAAAACTGTTTTTT.

This chain connects TRBV15 to TRBJ1-5, with TRBD1 matching 7 bases. This CDR3 comprises 16 residues. Germline lookup yields CDR1 LNHNV and CDR2 YYDKDF (reference sequence). Trimming cost V 5 bases and J 3 bases; bases outside gene matches: 10. The CDR3 reads CATSGRHGTDNQPQHF. In nucleotides, the CDR3 is TGTGCCACCAGCGGAAGACACGGGACAGACAATCAGCCCCAGCATTTT.

DNA of the CDR3: TGTGCCACTTCGGACGAGGGTGTCGGGACCCAGTACTTC. Protein sequence: CATSDEGVGTQYF. The chain couples TRBV6-5 to TRBJ2-5; TRBD2 is a possible D gene (5 bases). Germline lookup yields CDR1 MNHEY and CDR2 SVGAGI. The CDR3 loop spans 13 amino acids. Trimming took off 10 bases at V and 7 bases at J, with 19 bases between the two ends.

This clone was recorded once. The gene calls are TRBV11-2 and TRBJ2-5, with 7 nucleotides matching TRBD2. Losses at the gene ends were 4 bases for V and 2 bases for J; bases not matched to a gene: 10. The CDR3 is 16 residues long. Per germline, CDR1 SGHAT and CDR2 FQNNGV. Here the CDR3 DNA reads TGTGCCAGCAGCTCCTCGGGCGGGGGACCACAAGAGACCCAGTACTTC. As protein: CASSSSGGGPQETQYF.

The rearrangement uses TRBV9 and TRBJ1-3; D possibly corresponds to TRBD1 (6 bases). The germline V gene encodes CDR1 SGDLS and CDR2 YYNGEE. Trimming shortened V by 4 bases and J by 8 bases, and 19 bases separated the two germline ends. This CDR3 comprises 15 residues. The CDR3 loop is CASSLEGGVWDTIYF. In DNA, the CDR3 is TGTGCCAGCAGCCTAGAGGGGGGAGTTTGGGACACCATATATTTT.

The CDR3 coding sequence is TGTGCCAGCAGACGAACGGAGGGAACAGATACGCAGTATTTT. Its protein product is CASRRTEGTDTQYF. The rearrangement uses TRBV2 and TRBJ2-3; tentatively, D is TRBD2 (6 bases). Germline values: CDR1 SNHLY, CDR2 FYNNEI. The V end was cut by 6 bases, the J end by 3 bases, with 13 bases between. The CDR3 runs to 14 residues.

The chain links TRBV7-3 to TRBJ2-3, with TRBD1 as a possible D gene (5 bases). The V gene's germline CDR1 is SGHTA and CDR2 FQGTGA. There are 13 residues in the CDR3. V was pared by 6 bases and J by 1 base, with 8 bases between. The CDR3 protein is CASSQTGTDTQYF. The CDR3 DNA reads TGTGCCAGCAGTCAGACAGGCACAGATACGCAGTATTTT.

This clone is a singleton in its sample. The chain carries TRBV10-3 and TRBJ2-1, with TRBD1 as a possible D gene (6 bases). With 3 bases removed from V and 5 bases from J, the gap between germline ends came to 14 bases. CDR3 size: 15 residues. Germline CDR1 ENHRY, CDR2 SYGVKD. The CDR3 sequence is CAISERQVYDNEQFF. The CDR3 region has the DNA TGTGCCATCAGTGAACGACAGGTGTACGACAATGAGCAGTTCTTC.